This T cell receptor beta chain comes out of a study of shared clonotypes between healthy human individuals. Findings of the study overall: Enrolling few donors narrowed the genetic and exposure-history diversity that was represented. Relative to memory subsets, naive subsets generally showed larger estimated richness.

This clone was counted a few times. The antigen is not known. This CDR3 is 13 amino acids long. The germline gives CDR1 SGHAT, CDR2 FQNNGV. V lost 6 bases to trimming and J lost 3 bases, with 6 bases between them. Several immunoSEQ 96-well plates shared each subset's DNA, each plate a replicate. Produced via immunoSEQ multiplex PCR; TCRdb's table is partial and in-frame only. There are some 1 million clones in the sample; about 75% occur only once, and 1.5% lies in the top ten. The receptor was derived from a man in his late teens or twenties in good health. Material for sequencing was memory CD4+ T cells sorted from blood. Subset in this sample: CD45RA-negative fraction. The chain combines TRBV11-2 with TRBJ1-6; D remains ambiguous. CDR3 protein: CASRPGYNSPLHF. The CDR3, as DNA: TGTGCCAGCAGACCTGGCTATAATTCACCCCTCCACTTT.